This T cell receptor beta chain was recorded in a study of T-cell reconstitution after alpha-beta-depleted transplantation in children. Regarding the study as a whole: Surviving recipient T cells and thymic progenitors underlay high day-60 TCRbeta diversity in some patients. Several hundred expanded graft clones reportedly supplied alpha-beta T cells about two months after transplant.

Germline values: CDR1 SGHRS, CDR2 YFSETQ. The CDR3 runs to 16 residues. V lost 0 bases and J 3 bases, leaving 13 bases between the germline ends. This clonotype was seen ten or more times. Antigen unknown. The TCRbeta library incorporated unique molecular identifiers. From the PCR reads, TCRdb called clonotypes with MiXCR, one entry per CDR3 protein. Counted here are a few hundred thousand distinct CDR3 sequences, approximately 11% occurring once; the ten biggest clones make up 28%. This receptor was taken from a child under two years old with acute myeloid leukemia, due to receive a stem cell transplant. The chain employs TRBV5-1 and TRBJ2-1; weak D call: TRBD2 (5 bases). The specimen was PBMCs, collected before TCRalphabeta/CD19-depleted stem cell transplant. The DNA for the CDR3 is TGCGCCAGCAGCTTGGTGTTAGCGACCTTCTACAATGAGCAGTTCTTC. It specifies CASSLVLATFYNEQFF. Full variable domain (outside the CDR3, taken from reference TRBV5-1 and TRBJ2-1): KAGVTQTPRYLIKTRGQQVTLSCSPISGHRSVSWYQQTPGQGLQFLFEYFSETQRNKGNFPGRFSGRQFSNSRSEMNVSTLELGDSALYLCASSLVLATFYNEQFFGPGTRLTVL.